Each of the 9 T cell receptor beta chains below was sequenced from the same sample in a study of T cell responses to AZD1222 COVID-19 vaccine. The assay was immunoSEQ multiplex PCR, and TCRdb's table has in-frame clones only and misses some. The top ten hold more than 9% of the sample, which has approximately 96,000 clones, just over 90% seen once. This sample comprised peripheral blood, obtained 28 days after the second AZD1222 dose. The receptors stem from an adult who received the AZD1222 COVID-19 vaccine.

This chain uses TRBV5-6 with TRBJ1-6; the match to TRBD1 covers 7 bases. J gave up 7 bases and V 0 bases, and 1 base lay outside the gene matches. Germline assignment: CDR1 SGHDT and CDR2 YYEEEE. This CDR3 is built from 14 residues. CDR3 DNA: TGTGCCAGCAGCTTGGCGGGACAGAATTCACCCCTCCACTTT. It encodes CASSLAGQNSPLHF.

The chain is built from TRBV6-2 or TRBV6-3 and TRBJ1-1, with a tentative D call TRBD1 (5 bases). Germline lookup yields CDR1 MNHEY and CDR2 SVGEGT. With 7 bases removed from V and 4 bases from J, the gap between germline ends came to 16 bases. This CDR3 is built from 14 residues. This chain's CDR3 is CASNPLSRGTEAFF. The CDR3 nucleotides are TGTGCCAGCAACCCTCTTAGTAGGGGCACTGAAGCTTTCTTT.

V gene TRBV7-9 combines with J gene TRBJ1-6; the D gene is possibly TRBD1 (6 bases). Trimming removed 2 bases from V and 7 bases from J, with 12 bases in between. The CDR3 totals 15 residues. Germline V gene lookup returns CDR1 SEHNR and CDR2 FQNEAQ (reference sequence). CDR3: CASSLTGAGNSPLHF. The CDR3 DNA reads TGTGCCAGCAGCTTAACGGGGGCAGGAAATTCACCCCTCCACTTT.

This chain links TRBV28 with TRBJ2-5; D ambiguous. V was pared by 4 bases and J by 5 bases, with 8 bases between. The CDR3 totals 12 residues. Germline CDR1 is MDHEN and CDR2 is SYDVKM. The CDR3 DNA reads TGTGCCAGCAGTTCGTCGATCGAGACCCAGTACTTC. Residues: CASSSSIETQYF.

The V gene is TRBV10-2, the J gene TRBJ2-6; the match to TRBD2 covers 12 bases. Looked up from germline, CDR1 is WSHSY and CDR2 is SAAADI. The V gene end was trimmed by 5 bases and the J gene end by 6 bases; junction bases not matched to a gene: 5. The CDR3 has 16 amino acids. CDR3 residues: CASSSSGGAKANVLTF. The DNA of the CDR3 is TGCGCCAGCAGTTCTAGCGGGGGGGCTAAGGCCAACGTCCTGACTTTC.

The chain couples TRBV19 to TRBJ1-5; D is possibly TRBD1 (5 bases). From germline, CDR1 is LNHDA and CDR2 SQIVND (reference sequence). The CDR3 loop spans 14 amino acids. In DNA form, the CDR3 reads TGTGGAGCGGGGACCCGGGGGAGCAATCAGCCCCAGCATTTT. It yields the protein CGAGTRGSNQPQHF.

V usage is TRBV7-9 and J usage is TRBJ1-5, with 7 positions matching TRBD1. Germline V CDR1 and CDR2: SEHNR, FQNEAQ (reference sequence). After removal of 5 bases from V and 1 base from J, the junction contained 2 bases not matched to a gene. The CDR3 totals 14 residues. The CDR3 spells CASSPGGSNQPQHF. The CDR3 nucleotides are TGTGCCAGCAGCCCAGGGGGGAGCAATCAGCCCCAGCATTTT.

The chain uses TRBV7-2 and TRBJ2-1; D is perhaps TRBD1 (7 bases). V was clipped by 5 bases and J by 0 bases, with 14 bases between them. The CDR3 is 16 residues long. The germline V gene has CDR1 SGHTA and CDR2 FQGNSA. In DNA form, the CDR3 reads TGTGCCAGCAGCCCCCAGGGGGGAGTCTCCTACAATGAGCAGTTCTTC. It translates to CASSPQGGVSYNEQFF. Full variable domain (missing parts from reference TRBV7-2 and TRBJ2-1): GAGVSQSPSNKVTEKGKDVELRCDPISGHTALYWYRQSLGQGLEFLIYFQGNSAPDKSGLPSDRFSAERTGGSVSTLTIQRTQQEDSAVYLCASSPQGGVSYNEQFFGPGTRLTVL.

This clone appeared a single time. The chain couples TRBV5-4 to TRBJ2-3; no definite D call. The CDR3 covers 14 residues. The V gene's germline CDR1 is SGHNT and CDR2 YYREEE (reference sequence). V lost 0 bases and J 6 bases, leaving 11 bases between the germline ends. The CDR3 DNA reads TGTGCCAGCAGCTTGGCCCCCTACTCGGATACGCAGTATTTT. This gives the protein CASSLAPYSDTQYF. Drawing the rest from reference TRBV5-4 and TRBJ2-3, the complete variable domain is ETGVTQSPTHLIKTRGQQVTLRCSSQSGHNTVSWYQQALGQGPQFIFQYYREEENGRGNFPPRFSGLQFPNYSSELNVNALELDDSALYLCASSLAPYSDTQYFGPGTRLTVL.